The next 20 T cell receptor beta chains were all read from a single sample in a study of blood T cells in healthy people across ages. Through a sample-barcoded 5' primer and a J-beta primer mix, a second PCR was run for about 6 to 11 cycles. TCRdb reprocessed the 5' RACE reads with MiXCR, giving one entry per CDR3 protein. The sample yields roughly 570,000 distinct CDR3 sequences, 27% seen once. Input material: blood. The receptors here all came from a woman aged 70-85 years in good health.

The chain has TRBV29-1 and TRBJ2-1, with a possible D match to TRBD2 (5 bases). The ends were cut back, 1 base at V and 4 bases at J, with 20 bases in the middle. CDR3 length equals 17 residues. Germline CDR1 and CDR2: SQVTM and ANQGSEA. The CDR3 loop reads CSVEGPGGGERYNEQFF. Written as DNA, the CDR3 is TGCAGCGTTGAAGGCCCAGGAGGTGGCGAAAGGTACAATGAGCAGTTCTTC.

The gene calls are TRBV7-8 and TRBJ2-7; 7 bases fit TRBD1. Trimming cost V 0 bases and J 3 bases; bases outside gene matches: 5. CDR1 and CDR2 from the germline V gene are SGHVS and FQNEAQ. The CDR3 covers 15 residues. This CDR3 reads CASSLAGQTLYEQYF. The CDR3 DNA follows: TGTGCCAGCAGCTTAGCGGGACAGACACTCTACGAGCAGTACTTC.

The rearrangement joins TRBV3-1 to TRBJ2-7; TRBD2 might be the D (5 bases). The CDR3 runs to 15 residues. CDR1 and CDR2 from the germline V gene are LGHDT and YNNKEL (reference sequence). V was shortened by 2 bases and J by 2 bases, with 13 bases between the two germline ends. As DNA, the CDR3 is TGTGCCAGCAGCCAATATCACGGGGTGGCCTACGAGCAGTACTTC. This encodes CASSQYHGVAYEQYF.

Remarks on this clonotype: The final CDR3 position lacks the conserved phenylalanine or tryptophan, pointing to a likely read error. The chain combines TRBV13 with TRBJ1-6; D not certain. Germline V lookup: CDR1 PRHDT, CDR2 FYEKMQ (reference sequence). With 6 bases removed from V and 5 bases from J, the gap between germline ends came to 8 bases. This CDR3 is built from 13 residues. CDR3 coding DNA: TGTGCCAGCAGAGACCAGGATAATTCACCCCTCCACCTT. Protein sequence: CASRDQDNSPLHL.

This clonotype showed up just a few times. The germline gene is not matched at one end of the junction; a read error may be the cause. The chain uses TRBV2 and TRBJ2-1; D is unresolved. CDR1 SNHLY and CDR2 FYNNEI come from the germline V gene. The CDR3 is 11 amino acids. The CDR3 nucleotides read TGTGCCAGCAGGGAAGAGAATGAGCAGTTCTTC. Amino acid sequence: CASREENEQFF.

This clonotype was found a few times. J is TRBJ2-7 and V is TRBV4-3; D gene ambiguous. The germline V gene has CDR1 LGHNA and CDR2 YSLEER. The CDR3 length is 14 residues. Trimming took 3 bases from V and 2 from J, leaving 11 bases between them. The CDR3 protein is CASSQRGSAYEQYF. CDR3 sequence (DNA): TGCGCCAGCAGCCAGAGAGGCTCCGCCTACGAGCAGTACTTC.

This chain uses TRBV27 with TRBJ1-6; D not certain. The CDR3 runs to 15 residues. In germline, CDR1 is MNHEY, CDR2 SMNVEV (reference sequence). With 5 bases removed from V and 10 bases from J, the gap between germline ends came to 18 bases. The CDR3 DNA follows: TGTGCCAGCAGTCAAAGACCAAACTCTGGATCACCCCTCCACTTT. This gives the protein CASSQRPNSGSPLHF.

This clonotype was seen only a few times. J is TRBJ1-5 and V is TRBV6-2 or TRBV6-3; 9 bases match TRBD1. This CDR3 comprises 16 residues. The V gene's germline CDR1 is MNHEY and CDR2 SVGEGT. Germline trimming cut 6 bases from V and 4 bases from J; bases unmatched to any gene: 10. CDR3: CASSDTGGAGNQPQHF. The CDR3 DNA reads as TGTGCCAGCAGCGACACAGGGGGCGCGGGGAATCAGCCCCAGCATTTT.

This rearrangement joins TRBV7-8 to TRBJ2-2, with D unclear. There are 15 residues in the CDR3. In germline, CDR1 is SGHVS, CDR2 FQNEAQ. V was shortened by 5 bases and J by 2 bases, with 12 bases between the two germline ends. The CDR3 DNA is TGTGCCAGCAGCCGTAGGGTAGCAAACACCGGGGAGCTGTTTTTT. Protein product: CASSRRVANTGELFF.

The chain joins TRBV6-2 or TRBV6-3 to TRBJ2-1, with a weak D call TRBD2 (6 bases). V was pared by 6 bases and J by 8 bases, with 23 bases between. Germline V gene sequence: CDR1 MNHEY, CDR2 SVGEGT. This CDR3 is built from 16 residues. The CDR3, as DNA: TGTGCCAGCAGAGAAACCCGACTAGGTAGTGGGGATGAGCAGTTCTTC. It codes for CASRETRLGSGDEQFF.

The chain uses TRBV2 and TRBJ2-2, with D possibly TRBD2 on 6 matching bases. The CDR3 loop spans 15 amino acids. V was trimmed by 7 bases and J by 1 base, leaving 13 bases between them. The germline CDR1 and CDR2 sequences are SNHLY and FYNNEI. The DNA of the CDR3 is TGTGCCAGCAAGTATCAGGGAGGGAACACCGGGGAGCTGTTTTTT. It encodes CASKYQGGNTGELFF.

The CDR3 is CASSLIYTGELFF. CDR3 DNA sequence: TGTGCCAGCAGCTTAATTTACACCGGGGAGCTGTTTTTT. The chain employs TRBV5-5 and TRBJ2-2; D is ambiguous. The CDR3 consists of 13 residues. CDR1 is SGHKS and CDR2 is YYEKEE in the germline V gene (reference sequence). The germline V and J ends were trimmed by 2 bases and 3 bases, with 5 bases remaining between them.

This clonotype was detected only a few times. V gene TRBV5-1 combines with J gene TRBJ2-1, with TRBD2 matching 10 bases. J lost 8 bases, V lost 0 bases, and 2 bases had no gene match. CDR1 SGHRS and CDR2 YFSETQ come from the germline V gene. The CDR3 contains 14 residues. CDR3: CASSLERGGDEQFF. CDR3 bases: TGCGCCAGCAGCTTGGAGCGGGGGGGCGATGAGCAGTTCTTC.

This clonotype was seen only a few times. The J gene is TRBJ1-4, the V gene TRBV6-5, with 10 bases fitting TRBD1. Germline CDR1 is MNHEY and CDR2 is SVGAGI. There are 21 residues in the CDR3. The J segment lost 0 bases and the V segment lost 1 base, leaving 14 bases of the junction unmatched. CDR3 sequence reads: CASSYLLGSGQGLPTNEKLFF. The CDR3 nucleotides are TGTGCCAGCAGTTACTTGTTAGGTTCGGGACAGGGGCTTCCAACTAATGAAAAACTGTTTTTT.

This clonotype occurred a few times. V usage is TRBV12-3 or TRBV12-4 and J usage is TRBJ2-1; the match to TRBD1 covers 7 bases. The assigned J gene may be wrong: the sequence end matches TRBJ2-5 better. The length of the CDR3 is 14 residues. CDR3 sequence reads: CASSPQGYQETQYF. The CDR3 DNA is TGTGCCAGCAGTCCACAGGGGTACCAAGAGACCCAGTACTTC.

This clonotype was observed many times. This chain uses TRBV20-1 with TRBJ1-4; no firm D call. Between the trimmed V and J ends, which lost 1 base and 5 bases, there was a span of 2 bases. This CDR3 region has 11 residues. Germline lookup yields CDR1 DFQATT and CDR2 SNEGSKA (reference sequence). DNA for the CDR3: TGCAGTGCTAGAGTCAATGAAAAACTGTTTTTT. Translated: CSARVNEKLFF.

J is TRBJ2-3 and V is TRBV20-1; a weak D match, TRBD1 (6 bases). V was pared by 2 bases and J by 1 base, with 16 bases between. The CDR3 is made up of 16 amino acids. Per the germline V gene, CDR1 is DFQATT and CDR2 is SNEGSKA (reference sequence). The DNA of the CDR3 is TGCAGTGCTAGACATACCAGGGGCGGCGGCACAGATACGCAGTATTTT. Amino acids: CSARHTRGGGTDTQYF.

This clonotype has only a few counts. This chain uses TRBV20-1 with TRBJ1-1; TRBD1 agrees at 7 bases. Trimming cost V 3 bases and J 0 bases; bases outside gene matches: 7. Looked up from germline, CDR1 is DFQATT and CDR2 is SNEGSKA (reference sequence). CDR3 length equals 15 residues. The CDR3 DNA reads TGCAGTGCTAGGATACAGGGGCCCATGAACACTGAAGCTTTCTTT. Encoded protein: CSARIQGPMNTEAFF.

The J gene is TRBJ1-2, the V gene TRBV20-1; 10 nucleotides line up with TRBD1. J lost 2 bases, V lost 6 bases, and 3 bases had no gene match. This CDR3 is built from 13 residues. Germline V gene lookup returns CDR1 DFQATT and CDR2 SNEGSKA (reference sequence). CDR3: CSARTGGNYGYTF. CDR3 in DNA: TGCAGTGCGAGGACAGGGGGGAACTATGGCTACACCTTC.

This chain uses TRBV5-1 with TRBJ2-2; TRBD1 or TRBD2 may be the D gene (6 bases each). Germline CDR1 reads SGHRS; CDR2 reads YFSETQ. The CDR3 spans 15 residues. V lost 0 bases, J lost 6 bases, and 12 bases lay in between. The chain's CDR3 is CASSLGQEGAGELFF. The DNA for the CDR3 is TGCGCCAGCAGCTTGGGACAGGAGGGCGCCGGGGAGCTGTTTTTT.